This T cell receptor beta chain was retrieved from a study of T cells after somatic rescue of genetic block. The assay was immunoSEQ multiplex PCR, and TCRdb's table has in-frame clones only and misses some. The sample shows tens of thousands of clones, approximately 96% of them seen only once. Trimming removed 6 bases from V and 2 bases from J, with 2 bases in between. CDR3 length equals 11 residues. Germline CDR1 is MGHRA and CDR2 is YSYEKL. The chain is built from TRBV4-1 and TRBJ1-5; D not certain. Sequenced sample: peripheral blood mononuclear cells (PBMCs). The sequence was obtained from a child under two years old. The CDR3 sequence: CASRGNQPQHF. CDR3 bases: TGCGCCAGCAGGGGCAATCAGCCCCAGCATTTT.